This TCR beta chain emerged from a study of spatial heterogeneity in lung cancer. General study findings and limits: It was found that expanded intratumoral alpha and beta TCR counts tracked tumor mutation counts.

From the 5' RACE reads, TCRdb called clonotypes with MiXCR, one entry per CDR3 protein. The sample has about 27,000 distinct CDR3 sequences, approximately 6.9% seen once. CDR3 length: 13 residues. V shed 1 base and J shed 8 bases, with 8 bases lying between them. The time point here: sample taken at primary tumor resection. Concerning this clonotype: Its antigen is not identified.

The gene calls are TRBV12-3 or TRBV12-4 and TRBJ1-4, with D unresolved. The clonotype comes from a male donor with early-stage non-small cell lung cancer. The sample consisted of lung tumor tissue, taken at surgery. The CDR3 DNA is TGTGCCAGCAGTTTAGTACCCGGGGAAAAACTGTTTTTT. This encodes CASSLVPGEKLFF.